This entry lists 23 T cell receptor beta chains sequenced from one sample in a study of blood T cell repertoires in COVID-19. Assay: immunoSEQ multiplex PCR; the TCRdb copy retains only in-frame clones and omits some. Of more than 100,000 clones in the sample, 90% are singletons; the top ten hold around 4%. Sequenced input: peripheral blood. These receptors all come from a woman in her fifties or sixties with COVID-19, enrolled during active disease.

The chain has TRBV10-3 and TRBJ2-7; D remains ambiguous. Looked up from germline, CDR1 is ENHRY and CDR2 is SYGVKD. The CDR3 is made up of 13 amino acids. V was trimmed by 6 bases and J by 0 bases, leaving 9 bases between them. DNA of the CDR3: TGTGCCATCAGGAACAGCAGCTCCTACGAGCAGTACTTC. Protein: CAIRNSSSYEQYF.

The chain's CDR3 is CASSLSSANEKLFF. CDR3 DNA: TGTGCCAGCAGCTTATCGTCAGCTAATGAAAAACTGTTTTTT. The chain employs TRBV7-9 and TRBJ1-4; no clear D. V dropped 2 bases and J dropped 3 bases, with 7 bases sitting between them. The length of the CDR3 is 14 residues. Looked up from germline, CDR1 is SEHNR and CDR2 is FQNEAQ (reference sequence).

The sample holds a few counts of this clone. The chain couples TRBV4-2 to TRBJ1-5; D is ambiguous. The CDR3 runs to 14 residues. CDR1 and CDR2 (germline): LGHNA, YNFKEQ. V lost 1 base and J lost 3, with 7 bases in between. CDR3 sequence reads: CASSQGGSNQPQHF. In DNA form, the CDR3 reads TGTGCCAGCAGCCAAGGAGGGTCCAATCAGCCCCAGCATTTT.

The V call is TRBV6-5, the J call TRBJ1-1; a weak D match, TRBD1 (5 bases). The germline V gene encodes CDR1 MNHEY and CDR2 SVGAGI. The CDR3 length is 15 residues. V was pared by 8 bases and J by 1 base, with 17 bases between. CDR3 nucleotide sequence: TGTGCCAGCGGGGCTTCGACAGTGACGAACACTGAAGCTTTCTTT. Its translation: CASGASTVTNTEAFF.

CDR3 coding DNA: TGTGCCAGCAGTGTTTCCGACTTCTCCTATAATTCACCCCTCCACTTT. Protein product: CASSVSDFSYNSPLHF. The gene calls are TRBV6-1 and TRBJ1-6; unclear D gene. Trimming left V 4 bases short and J 0 bases short, with 10 bases between. CDR3 length: 16 amino acids. CDR1 and CDR2 (germline): MNHNS, SASEGT.

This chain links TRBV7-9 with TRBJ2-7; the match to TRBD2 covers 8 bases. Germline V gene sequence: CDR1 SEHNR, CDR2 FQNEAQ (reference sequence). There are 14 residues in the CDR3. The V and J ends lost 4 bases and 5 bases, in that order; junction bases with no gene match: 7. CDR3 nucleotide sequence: TGTGCCAGCAGCTCACGGGGGGGTACCCACGAGCAGTACTTC. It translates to CASSSRGGTHEQYF.

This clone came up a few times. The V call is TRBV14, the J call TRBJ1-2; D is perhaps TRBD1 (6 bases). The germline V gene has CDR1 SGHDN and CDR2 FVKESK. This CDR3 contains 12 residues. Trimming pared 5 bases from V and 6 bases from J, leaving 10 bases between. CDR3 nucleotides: TGTGCCAGCAGCATTACAGGGAATGGCTACACCTTC. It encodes CASSITGNGYTF.

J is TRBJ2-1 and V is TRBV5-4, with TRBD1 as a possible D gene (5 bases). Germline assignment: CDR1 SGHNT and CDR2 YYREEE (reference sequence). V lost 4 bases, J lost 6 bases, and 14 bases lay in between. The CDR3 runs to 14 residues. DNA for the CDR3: TGTGCCAGCAGCCTCAAACTCAGGGTCAATGAGCAGTTCTTC. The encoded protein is CASSLKLRVNEQFF.

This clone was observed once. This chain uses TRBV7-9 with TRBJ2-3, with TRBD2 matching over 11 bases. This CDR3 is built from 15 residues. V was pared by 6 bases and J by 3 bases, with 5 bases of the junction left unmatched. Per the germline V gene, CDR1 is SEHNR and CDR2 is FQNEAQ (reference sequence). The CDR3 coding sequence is TGTGCCAGCAGTCATAGCGGGGGGGCAACAGATACGCAGTATTTT. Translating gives CASSHSGGATDTQYF.

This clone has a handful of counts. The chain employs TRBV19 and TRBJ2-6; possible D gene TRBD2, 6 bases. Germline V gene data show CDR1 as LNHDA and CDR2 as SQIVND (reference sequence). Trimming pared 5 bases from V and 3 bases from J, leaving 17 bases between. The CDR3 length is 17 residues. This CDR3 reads CASSPLGGRDGANVLTF. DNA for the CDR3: TGTGCCAGTAGTCCCCTTGGAGGGCGAGATGGGGCCAACGTCCTGACTTTC.

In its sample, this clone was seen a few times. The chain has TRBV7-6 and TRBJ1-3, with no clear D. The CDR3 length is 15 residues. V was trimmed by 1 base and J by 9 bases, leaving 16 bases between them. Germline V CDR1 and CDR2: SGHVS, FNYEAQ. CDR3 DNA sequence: TGTGCCAGCAGCTTAGAACCCGGCCCTAGGTCCACCATATATTTT. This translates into CASSLEPGPRSTIYF.

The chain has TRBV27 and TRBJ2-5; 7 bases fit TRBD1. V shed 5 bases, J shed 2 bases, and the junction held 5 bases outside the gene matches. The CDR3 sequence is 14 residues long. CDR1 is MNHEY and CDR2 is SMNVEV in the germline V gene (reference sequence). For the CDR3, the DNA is TGTGCCAGCAGTCCCGACAGGGTACAAGAGACCCAGTACTTC. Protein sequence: CASSPDRVQETQYF.

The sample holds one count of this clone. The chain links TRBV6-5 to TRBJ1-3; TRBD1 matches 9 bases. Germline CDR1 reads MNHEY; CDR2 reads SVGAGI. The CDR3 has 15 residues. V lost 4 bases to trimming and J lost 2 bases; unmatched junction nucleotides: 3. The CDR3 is CASSSTGGTGNTIYF. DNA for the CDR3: TGTGCCAGCAGTTCAACAGGGGGCACTGGAAACACCATATATTTT.

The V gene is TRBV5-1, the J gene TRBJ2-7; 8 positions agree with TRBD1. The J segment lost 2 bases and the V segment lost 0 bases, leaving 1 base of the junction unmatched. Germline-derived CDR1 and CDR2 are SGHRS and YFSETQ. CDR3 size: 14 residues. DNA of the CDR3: TGCGCCAGCAGCTTGGGGACAGGGACCTACGAGCAGTACTTC. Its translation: CASSLGTGTYEQYF. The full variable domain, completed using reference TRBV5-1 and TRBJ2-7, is KAGVTQTPRYLIKTRGQQVTLSCSPISGHRSVSWYQQTPGQGLQFLFEYFSETQRNKGNFPGRFSGRQFSNSRSEMNVSTLELGDSALYLCASSLGTGTYEQYFGPGTRLTVT.

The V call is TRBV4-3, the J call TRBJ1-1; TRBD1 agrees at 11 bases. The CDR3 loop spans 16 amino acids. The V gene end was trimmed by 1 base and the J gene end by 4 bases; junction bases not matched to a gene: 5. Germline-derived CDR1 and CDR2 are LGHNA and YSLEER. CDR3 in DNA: TGCGCCAGCAGCCAAGGGTCCGGGACAGGGGGCACTGAAGCTTTCTTT. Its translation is CASSQGSGTGGTEAFF.

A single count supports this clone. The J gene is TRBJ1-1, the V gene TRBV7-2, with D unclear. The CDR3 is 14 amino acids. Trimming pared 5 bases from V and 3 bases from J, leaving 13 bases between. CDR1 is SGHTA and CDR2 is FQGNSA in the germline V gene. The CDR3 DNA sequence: TGTGCCAGCAGCCCCCGGGGAAGTTACACTGAAGCTTTCTTT. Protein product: CASSPRGSYTEAFF. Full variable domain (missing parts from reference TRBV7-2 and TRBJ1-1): GAGVSQSPSNKVTEKGKDVELRCDPISGHTALYWYRQSLGQGLEFLIYFQGNSAPDKSGLPSDRFSAERTGGSVSTLTIQRTQQEDSAVYLCASSPRGSYTEAFFGQGTRLTVV.

The CDR3 loop reads CASSEGLAVSYEQYF. The CDR3 bases are TGTGCCAGCAGCGAGGGACTAGCGGTGTCCTACGAGCAGTACTTC. V gene TRBV7-6 combines with J gene TRBJ2-7; 11 positions match TRBD2. The CDR3 contains 15 residues. Unmatched junction bases numbered 4, after V lost 5 bases and J lost 1 base. CDR1 and CDR2 (germline): SGHVS, FNYEAQ.

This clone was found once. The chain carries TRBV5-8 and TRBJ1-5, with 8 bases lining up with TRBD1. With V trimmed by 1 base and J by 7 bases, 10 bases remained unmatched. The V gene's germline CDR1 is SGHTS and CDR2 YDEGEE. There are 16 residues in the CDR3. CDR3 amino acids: CASSLHQGALGQPQHF. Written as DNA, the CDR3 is TGTGCCAGCAGCTTGCACCAGGGGGCCCTGGGGCAGCCCCAGCATTTT.

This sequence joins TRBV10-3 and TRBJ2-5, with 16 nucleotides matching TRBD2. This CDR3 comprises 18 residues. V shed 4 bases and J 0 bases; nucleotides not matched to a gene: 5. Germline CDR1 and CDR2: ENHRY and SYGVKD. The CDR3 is CAISAGGTSGGDQETQYF. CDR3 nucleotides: TGTGCCATCAGTGCTGGCGGGACTAGCGGGGGGGACCAAGAGACCCAGTACTTC.

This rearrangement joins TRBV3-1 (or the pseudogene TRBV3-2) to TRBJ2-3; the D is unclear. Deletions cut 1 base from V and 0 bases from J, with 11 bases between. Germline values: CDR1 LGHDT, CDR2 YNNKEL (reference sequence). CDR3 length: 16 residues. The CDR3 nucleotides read TGTGCCAGCAGCCAAGTGACTTCTCCTAGCACAGATACGCAGTATTTT. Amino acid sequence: CASSQVTSPSTDTQYF.

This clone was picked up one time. This CDR3 reads CASNQMREKLFF. CDR3 nucleotide sequence: TGTGCCAGCAACCAGATGAGGGAAAAACTGTTTTTT. The chain is built from TRBV6-5 and TRBJ1-4; no reliable D call. Per the germline V gene, CDR1 is MNHEY and CDR2 is SVGAGI. The CDR3 consists of 12 residues. Trimming removed 7 bases at V and 8 bases at J, with 11 bases between.

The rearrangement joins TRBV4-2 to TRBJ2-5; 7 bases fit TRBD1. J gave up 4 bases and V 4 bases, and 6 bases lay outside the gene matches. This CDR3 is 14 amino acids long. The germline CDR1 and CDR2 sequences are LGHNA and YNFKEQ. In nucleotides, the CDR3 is TGTGCCAGCAGCCCTACTGACAGGGCAGAGACCCAGTACTTC. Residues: CASSPTDRAETQYF.

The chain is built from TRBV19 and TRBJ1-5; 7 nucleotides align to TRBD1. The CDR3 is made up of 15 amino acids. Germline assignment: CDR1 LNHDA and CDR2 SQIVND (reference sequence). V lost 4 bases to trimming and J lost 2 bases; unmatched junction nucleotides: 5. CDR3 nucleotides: TGTGCCAGTAGTACAGGGGGTCGGGGCAATCAGCCCCAGCATTTT. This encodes CASSTGGRGNQPQHF.